The source of this TCR beta chain is a study of T cells in Graves' hyperthyroidism and ophthalmopathy. Study at large: Blood was drawn when the patient was first diagnosed and still untreated. Study results and limitations: A model built on 13 V-J features separated ophthalmopathy from stable hyperthyroidism. Expanded thyroid clonotypes (above 0.001) were mostly also found in blood.

Clinical symptoms, serum thyroxine, TRAb, thyroid ultrasound and orbital computed tomography informed diagnoses. Germline V CDR1 and CDR2: MNHEY, SVGEGT. This CDR3 region has 16 residues. V was shortened by 4 bases and J by 7 bases, with 17 bases between the two germline ends. There were TCR beta CDR3 regions amplified from RNA transcripts. A set of HTBI primers served as the primers for a first-round RT-PCR of the TCR CDR3. TCRdb passed the multiplex PCR reads through MiXCR, listing each CDR3 protein once. The sample shows about 350,000 distinct CDR3 sequences, approximately 18% of them seen only once. Of note for this clonotype: Antigen specificity is unknown.

The chain couples TRBV6-2 or TRBV6-3 to TRBJ1-6, with D possibly TRBD1 on 5 matching bases. This sequence was found in a woman between 25 and 40 years old with Graves' hyperthyroidism that later progressed to Graves' ophthalmopathy. Specimen: blood. The CDR3 sequence is CASSSDWGRGNSPLHF. DNA for the CDR3: TGTGCCAGCAGTTCCGACTGGGGTAGGGGCAATTCACCCCTCCACTTT.